This T cell receptor (beta chain) emerged from a study of T cell changes during pregnancy in multiple sclerosis. Germline V gene lookup returns CDR1 LNHNV and CDR2 YYDKDF (reference sequence). Trimming shortened V by 1 base and J by 2 bases, and 12 bases separated the two germline ends. The CDR3 is 15 amino acids. Profiled with immunoSEQ multiplex PCR; TCRdb holds only in-frame clones, not every one. The data show about 75,000 clones, about 89% seen once. This receptor was obtained from a female donor with multiple sclerosis, enrolled in a pregnancy study. The rearrangement uses TRBV15 and TRBJ2-7; possible D gene TRBD1, 6 bases. Specimen: CD4+ T cells from peripheral blood mononuclear cells, collected before pregnancy. In DNA, the CDR3 is TGTGCCACCAGCAGAGGCGGACAGCGACCCTACGAGCAGTACTTC. Its protein is CATSRGGQRPYEQYF.